A selection of T cell receptor beta chains follows, all from one sample in a study of shared clonotypes between healthy human individuals. Profiling relied on immunoSEQ multiplex PCR, and the TCRdb table lists in-frame clones only, not all of them. Among hundreds of thousands of clones listed, around 96% were seen once. Sequencing input: naive CD8+ T cells sorted from blood. The receptors shown here come from a woman in her thirties in good health. Each CDR3 is given with its conserved first and last residue. D genes are given only for firm matches. Clone size, where shown, is once, few, many, or a class for clones that have expanded.

j_gene,abundance,v_gene,len,d_gene,CDR3aa,CDR3nt
TRBJ2-3,NA,TRBV29-1,14,TRBD2,CSAEEAGPGDTQYF,TGCAGCGCCGAGGAAGCGGGGCCTGGAGATACGCAGTATTTT
TRBJ2-5,NA,TRBV5-1,10,NA,CASSGETQYF,TGCGCCAGCAGTGGAGAGACCCAGTACTTC
TRBJ2-7,NA,TRBV6-5,15,NA,CASSYSFRGQNEQYF,TGTGCCAGCAGTTACTCATTCCGGGGGCAGAACGAGCAGTACTTC
TRBJ2-1,NA,TRBV19,12,NA,CASSGPRNEQFF,TGTGCCAGTTCTGGTCCTCGGAATGAGCAGTTCTTC
TRBJ2-1,NA,TRBV5-1,17,TRBD2,CASSSRPAAGGRNEQFF,TGCGCCAGCAGTTCTCGACCCGCGGCGGGAGGGAGGAATGAGCAGTTCTTC
TRBJ2-1,NA,TRBV13,17,NA,CASSLGWVTLHYNEQFF,TGTGCCAGCAGCCTTGGCTGGGTGACTCTACACTACAATGAGCAGTTCTTC
TRBJ1-1,NA,TRBV5-1,12,NA,CASSRGGTEAFF,TGCGCCAGCAGCCGTGGAGGGACTGAAGCTTTCTTT
TRBJ2-1,NA,TRBV9,15,NA,CASSGSGASYNEQFF,TGTGCCAGCAGCGGCAGCGGAGCCTCCTACAATGAGCAGTTCTTC
TRBJ2-4,NA,TRBV19,15,NA,CASSPTPGPKVVQYF,TGTGCCAGTAGCCCTACGCCGGGACCAAAAGTCGTTCAGTACTTC
TRBJ2-1,NA,TRBV30,13,TRBD1,CAWMGTGGSEQFF,TGTGCCTGGATGGGGACAGGGGGCAGTGAGCAGTTCTTC
TRBJ2-7,NA,TRBV5-8,15,NA,CASSLAAHSSYEQYF,TGTGCCAGCAGCTTGGCCGCACACAGCTCCTACGAGCAGTACTTC
TRBJ2-3,NA,TRBV28,12,NA,CASSNVPDTQYF,TGTGCCAGCAGTAACGTACCAGATACGCAGTATTTT
TRBJ2-7,NA,TRBV5-4,17,NA,CASSFQGVKRDSYEQYF,TGTGCCAGCAGCTTTCAGGGGGTAAAGCGGGACAGCTACGAGCAGTACTTC
TRBJ2-1,NA,TRBV11-2,18,TRBD2,CASSLGEVLAGEDNEQFF,TGTGCCAGCAGCTTAGGAGAGGTACTAGCGGGAGAGGACAATGAGCAGTTCTTC
TRBJ2-7,NA,TRBV6-1,15,NA,CASSWDRYDAYEQYF,TGTGCCAGCAGTTGGGACCGCTATGACGCTTACGAGCAGTACTTC
TRBJ2-7,NA,TRBV29-1,12,NA,CSVRNRSYEQYF,TGCAGCGTTCGGAACCGCTCCTACGAGCAGTACTTC
TRBJ2-7,NA,TRBV27,16,TRBD2,CASSLSGRGFSYEQYF,TGTGCCAGCAGTTTATCGGGGAGGGGTTTCTCCTACGAGCAGTACTTC
TRBJ2-7,NA,TRBV19,15,NA,CASSFSTGAGYEQYF,TGTGCCAGTAGTTTCTCCACCGGGGCCGGCTACGAGCAGTACTTC
TRBJ2-5,NA,TRBV7-8,12,NA,CASSSDGETQYF,TGTGCCAGCAGCTCCGACGGGGAGACCCAGTACTTC
TRBJ1-5,NA,TRBV6-5,15,NA,CASSPSAGSNQLQHF,TGTGCCAGCAGCCCCTCGGCAGGGAGCAATCAGCTCCAGCATTTT
TRBJ2-7,NA,TRBV28,14,NA,CASSEAGGSYEQYF,TGTGCCAGCAGTGAGGCAGGGGGGTCATACGAGCAGTACTTC
TRBJ2-5,NA,TRBV5-1,13,NA,CASRSSREETQYF,TGCGCCAGCAGAAGTAGTCGAGAAGAGACCCAGTACTTC
TRBJ2-7,NA,TRBV11-1,13,NA,CASSGEQSYEQYF,TGTGCCAGCAGCGGGGAACAGAGCTACGAGCAGTACTTC
TRBJ1-2,NA,TRBV6-5,13,TRBD1,CASSRQGDHGYTF,TGTGCCAGCAGCCGACAGGGGGACCATGGCTACACCTTC
TRBJ1-1,NA,TRBV4-1,13,NA,CASSQGANTEAFF,TGCGCCAGCAGCCAAGGGGCTAACACTGAAGCTTTCTTT
TRBJ2-1,NA,TRBV19,14,TRBD2,CASSIEGGPNEQFF,TGTGCCAGTAGTATCGAGGGAGGGCCTAATGAGCAGTTCTTC
TRBJ1-5,NA,TRBV29-1,14,TRBD1,CSVGGTGDRQPQHF,TGCAGCGTTGGAGGGACAGGGGACCGCCAGCCCCAGCATTTT
TRBJ2-1,once,TRBV6-5,14,TRBD2,CASSSLREIDEQFF,TGTGCCAGCAGTTCCCTGCGGGAGATTGATGAGCAGTTCTTC
TRBJ2-7,NA,TRBV28,15,NA,CASSFGNRENYEQYF,TGTGCCAGCAGTTTTGGGAACAGGGAGAACTACGAGCAGTACTTC
TRBJ1-2,NA,TRBV28,14,NA,CASSLSGSLYGYTF,TGTGCCAGCAGTTTATCCGGCAGTCTTTATGGCTACACCTTC
TRBJ1-2,NA,TRBV5-1,15,NA,CASSSPPVGLNGYTF,TGCGCCAGCAGCAGCCCGCCTGTAGGGTTAAATGGCTACACCTTC
TRBJ2-1,NA,TRBV29-1,18,NA,CSVEDNSADPRGYNEQFF,TGCAGCGTTGAAGATAATTCCGCGGACCCTCGGGGCTACAATGAGCAGTTCTTC
TRBJ2-7,NA,TRBV5-6,18,NA,CASSLAVRRTTTNYEQYF,TGTGCCAGCAGCTTGGCGGTCAGGCGGACGACCACTAACTACGAGCAGTACTTC
TRBJ2-1,NA,TRBV7-8,15,TRBD2,CASSLALGLADEQFF,TGTGCCAGCAGCTTAGCGCTGGGACTAGCGGATGAGCAGTTCTTC
TRBJ2-1,NA,TRBV20-1,11,NA,CSASSFYEQFF,TGCAGTGCTAGTAGCTTTTATGAGCAGTTCTTC
TRBJ2-1,NA,TRBV6-5,15,NA,CASSGTQGSYNEQFF,TGTGCCAGCAGTGGGACACAAGGGTCCTACAATGAGCAGTTCTTC
TRBJ1-2,NA,TRBV5-8,15,NA,CASSLAGGPNYGYTF,TGTGCCAGCAGCTTGGCCGGGGGCCCTAACTATGGCTACACCTTC
TRBJ2-7,NA,TRBV27,16,TRBD1,CASSPSPGTGIEEQYF,TGTGCCAGCAGTCCCTCGCCCGGGACAGGGATTGAGGAGCAGTACTTC
TRBJ2-1,NA,TRBV27,13,TRBD2,CASMTSGFNEQFF,TGTGCCAGCATGACTAGCGGCTTTAATGAGCAGTTCTTC
TRBJ2-1,NA,TRBV28,16,NA,CASSLFSPRGHNEQFF,TGTGCCAGCAGTTTATTTTCTCCTCGAGGACACAATGAGCAGTTCTTC
TRBJ2-1,NA,TRBV2,15,NA,CASAPLFLAYNEQFF,TGTGCCAGCGCCCCATTATTTCTAGCGTACAATGAGCAGTTCTTC
TRBJ1-4,NA,TRBV10-3,14,NA,CAIRDPATNEKLFF,TGTGCCATCAGAGACCCTGCAACTAATGAAAAACTGTTTTTT
TRBJ2-1,NA,TRBV7-2,15,TRBD2,CASSLLAGAGNEQFF,TGTGCCAGCAGCTTACTAGCGGGAGCAGGGAATGAGCAGTTCTTC
TRBJ1-2,NA,TRBV14,13,NA,CASSQGSDYGYTF,TGTGCCAGCAGCCAAGGGTCGGACTATGGCTACACCTTC
TRBJ1-1,NA,TRBV5-6,14,NA,CASSRNQWNTEAFF,TGTGCCAGCAGCCGAAACCAGTGGAACACTGAAGCTTTCTTT